These 30 T cell receptor beta chains came from one sample sequenced in a study of blood T cell repertoires in COVID-19. Sequencing was performed with immunoSEQ multiplex PCR; in TCRdb, only in-frame clones are kept and a portion is missing. The table includes approximately 210,000 clones, 85% to 90% detected once. Specimen: peripheral blood. These TCRs come from a woman in her 70s with acute or convalescent COVID-19.

The chain combines TRBV6-5 with TRBJ1-1, with D possibly TRBD1 on 6 matching bases. V lost 0 bases to trimming and J lost 10 bases, with 18 bases between them. CDR3 length: 15 amino acids. Per the germline V gene, CDR1 is MNHEY and CDR2 is SVGAGI. The CDR3 sequence is CASSYSTGMALGAFF. In DNA, the CDR3 is TGTGCCAGCAGTTACTCGACAGGAATGGCATTGGGAGCTTTCTTT.

The gene calls are TRBV7-2 and TRBJ2-1; 7 nucleotides line up with TRBD2. Germline V gives CDR1 SGHTA, CDR2 FQGNSA. J gave up 2 bases and V 5 bases, and 6 bases lay outside the gene matches. The CDR3 is 15 residues long. This chain's CDR3 is CASSPFSGAYNEQFF. The CDR3, as DNA: TGTGCCAGCAGCCCGTTCAGCGGGGCCTACAATGAGCAGTTCTTC. Filled out from reference TRBV7-2 and TRBJ2-1, the complete variable domain reads GAGVSQSPSNKVTEKGKDVELRCDPISGHTALYWYRQSLGQGLEFLIYFQGNSAPDKSGLPSDRFSAERTGGSVSTLTIQRTQQEDSAVYLCASSPFSGAYNEQFFGPGTRLTVL.

V gene TRBV5-1 combines with J gene TRBJ2-7; the match to TRBD2 covers 10 bases. The CDR3 totals 16 residues. V shed 2 bases, J shed 0 bases, and the junction held 5 bases outside the gene matches. In germline, CDR1 is SGHRS, CDR2 YFSETQ. The CDR3 DNA reads as TGCGCCAGCAGCTTTGGGGCTAGCGGGGGCTCCTACGAGCAGTACTTC. This codes for CASSFGASGGSYEQYF.

This clone was seen a handful of times. This chain joins TRBV15 and TRBJ1-6, with D unresolved. Trimming pared 4 bases from V and 7 bases from J, leaving 14 bases between. Per germline, CDR1 LNHNV and CDR2 YYDKDF (reference sequence). The CDR3 has 15 amino acids. DNA of the CDR3: TGTGCCACCAGCAAAGGAGGGCAAGCGAATTCACCCCTCCACTTT. It translates to CATSKGGQANSPLHF. The complete variable domain, with remaining parts taken from reference TRBV15 and TRBJ1-6, reads DAMVIQNPRYQVTQFGKPVTLSCSQTLNHNVMYWYQQKSSQAPKLLFHYYDKDFNNEADTPDNFQSRRPNTSFCFLDIRSPGLGDTAMYLCATSKGGQANSPLHFGNGTRLTVT.

This chain joins TRBV27 and TRBJ2-1; D is uncertain. This CDR3 contains 14 residues. CDR1 and CDR2 from the germline V gene are MNHEY and SMNVEV (reference sequence). Trimming removed 3 bases at V and 3 bases at J, with 9 bases between. The CDR3 spells CASSFGQFYNEQFF. CDR3 bases: TGTGCCAGCAGTTTTGGCCAGTTCTACAATGAGCAGTTCTTC.

This clone was found once. This sequence joins TRBV3-1 (or the pseudogene TRBV3-2) and TRBJ2-7; the D gene is possibly TRBD2 (7 bases). CDR1 LGHDT and CDR2 YNNKEL come from the germline V gene (reference sequence). This CDR3 has 14 residues. The V end was cut by 8 bases, the J end by 4 bases, with 18 bases between. The CDR3 loop is CASSFGGGAYEQYF. DNA of the CDR3: TGTGCCAGCTCCTTTGGAGGGGGGGCTTACGAGCAGTACTTC.

The chain carries TRBV18 and TRBJ2-7; the match to TRBD2 covers 8 bases. V shed 2 bases and J 7 bases; nucleotides not matched to a gene: 4. Germline assignment: CDR1 KGHSH and CDR2 LQKENI. The CDR3 totals 13 residues. CDR3 residues: CASSPSGTREQYF. The CDR3 DNA reads as TGTGCCAGCTCACCATCCGGGACTAGAGAGCAGTACTTC.

This sequence joins TRBV5-5 and TRBJ1-1, with no clear D. CDR1 is SGHKS and CDR2 is YYEKEE in the germline V gene (reference sequence). The CDR3 totals 15 residues. Trimming cost V 0 bases and J 3 bases, with 12 bases left between them. The CDR3 DNA is TGTGCCAGCAGCTTGGTGTTACGGGGTCACACTGAAGCTTTCTTT. This codes for CASSLVLRGHTEAFF.

This chain joins TRBV5-4 and TRBJ2-7, with 7 bases that match TRBD1. The germline V gene has CDR1 SGHNT and CDR2 YYREEE (reference sequence). The CDR3 length is 18 residues. V was clipped by 3 bases and J by 1 base; unmatched bases: 16. In nucleotides, the CDR3 is TGTGCCAGCAGCTCAGGGGGTTTGAGGGCGTCAGGATCCTACGAGCAGTACTTC. It is translated as CASSSGGLRASGSYEQYF.

This chain links TRBV27 with TRBJ1-2; possibly TRBD1 for D (6 bases). Germline CDR1 and CDR2: MNHEY and SMNVEV (reference sequence). The CDR3 loop spans 14 amino acids. Between the trimmed V and J ends, which lost 4 bases and 4 bases, there was a span of 13 bases. The DNA of the CDR3 is TGTGCCAGCAGTTCCTCCCAGGGGCGCTATGGCTACACCTTC. Residues: CASSSSQGRYGYTF.

The CDR3 nucleotides are TGCGCCAGCAGCTTATTCCCCGACAGGGACTATGGCTACACCTTC. Amino acids: CASSLFPDRDYGYTF. This rearrangement joins TRBV5-1 to TRBJ1-2; 7 bases line up with TRBD1. The ends lost 2 bases at V and 3 bases at J; junction bases unmatched: 7. Looked up from germline, CDR1 is SGHRS and CDR2 is YFSETQ. The CDR3 is 15 residues long.

This chain uses TRBV10-3 with TRBJ1-6; D gene uncertain. This CDR3 spans 15 amino acids. CDR1 is ENHRY, CDR2 SYGVKD, per germline. V lost 6 bases and J 8 bases, leaving 17 bases between the germline ends. Written as DNA, the CDR3 is TGTGCCATCAGGGCCGACTCCGTCCCGCATTCACCCCTCCACTTT. It encodes CAIRADSVPHSPLHF.

The chain couples TRBV3-1 (or the pseudogene TRBV3-2) to TRBJ1-4; D not certain. The CDR3 is 15 residues long. Trimming took 4 bases from V and 0 from J, leaving 9 bases between them. Germline values: CDR1 LGHDT, CDR2 YNNKEL (reference sequence). As DNA, the CDR3 is TGTGCCAGCAGCCTCCAACAGTCAACTAATGAAAAACTGTTTTTT. Its translation: CASSLQQSTNEKLFF.

The chain joins TRBV5-1 to TRBJ2-1; perhaps TRBD1 as D (5 bases). V dropped 0 bases and J dropped 4 bases, with 14 bases sitting between them. Germline V CDR1 and CDR2: SGHRS, YFSETQ. This CDR3 has 16 residues. This chain's CDR3 is CASSLEGRVRYNEQFF. For the CDR3, the DNA is TGCGCCAGCAGCTTGGAGGGCAGGGTCCGATACAATGAGCAGTTCTTC.

This clone appeared a single time. The chain carries TRBV7-9 and TRBJ2-5, with 7 bases lining up with TRBD1. Germline loops: CDR1 SEHNR, CDR2 FQNEAQ (reference sequence). J lost 4 bases, V lost 5 bases, and 10 bases had no gene match. CDR3 size: 15 residues. The CDR3 nucleotides read TGTGCCAGCAGCCTTAGTACAGGGGCGTCAGAGACCCAGTACTTC. It yields the protein CASSLSTGASETQYF. The whole variable domain, filled in from reference TRBV7-9 and TRBJ2-5, reads DTGVSQNPRHKITKRGQNVTFRCDPISEHNRLYWYRQTLGQGPEFLTYFQNEAQLEKSRLLSDRFSAERPKGSFSTLEIQRTEQGDSAMYLCASSLSTGASETQYFGPGTRLLVL.

The V call is TRBV3-1 (or the pseudogene TRBV3-2), the J call TRBJ2-2; D perhaps matches TRBD2 (6 bases). The CDR3 is 15 amino acids. Germline V gene sequence: CDR1 LGHDT, CDR2 YNNKEL (reference sequence). V shed 4 bases and J shed 5 bases, with 14 bases lying between them. CDR3 loop: CASSLRRGRTGELFF. The DNA for the CDR3 is TGTGCCAGCAGCCTCAGGCGAGGGAGGACCGGGGAGCTGTTTTTT.

The V and J genes are TRBV9 and TRBJ2-2; TRBD1 agrees at 9 bases. V lost 9 bases, J lost 0 bases, and 18 bases stayed unmatched. Germline V gene sequence: CDR1 SGDLS, CDR2 YYNGEE. The CDR3 sequence is 19 residues long. In nucleotides, the CDR3 is TGTGCCACCCCCGGGGACAGGGAGTGGGAAATAACGAACACCGGGGAGCTGTTTTTT. As protein: CATPGDREWEITNTGELFF.

V and J are TRBV9 and TRBJ2-7, with 9 bases identical to TRBD1. The V and J ends lost 4 bases and 3 bases, in that order; junction bases with no gene match: 5. The CDR3 runs 14 residues. CDR1 and CDR2 (germline): SGDLS, YYNGEE. CDR3 nucleotide sequence: TGTGCCAGCAGCACGAGGACAGGGGTCTACGAGCAGTACTTC. This sequence encodes CASSTRTGVYEQYF.

The rearrangement uses TRBV11-2 and TRBJ2-4; a weak D match, TRBD2 (6 bases). From germline, CDR1 is SGHAT and CDR2 FQNNGV. V gave up 2 bases and J gave up 0 bases, with 8 bases separating them. The CDR3 has 15 residues. The CDR3: CASSLTGVAKNIQYF. CDR3 sequence (DNA): TGTGCCAGCAGCTTAACGGGAGTAGCCAAAAACATTCAGTACTTC.

The CDR3 here is CASSYSGGIPDTQYF. The CDR3 DNA reads TGTGCCAGCAGTTACTCGGGGGGGATACCTGATACGCAGTATTTT. The chain carries TRBV6-5 and TRBJ2-3; 7 bases agree with TRBD2. The trim removed 0 bases at V and 6 bases at J, leaving 6 bases unmatched. CDR1 MNHEY and CDR2 SVGAGI come from the germline V gene. CDR3 size: 15 residues.

The chain recombines TRBV28 with TRBJ2-1, with 9 bases that match TRBD2. The germline V gene encodes CDR1 MDHEN and CDR2 SYDVKM. V shed 6 bases, J shed 10 bases, and the junction held 10 bases outside the gene matches. This CDR3 has 14 residues. The CDR3 DNA is TGTGCCAGCAGCCGGGTGCGGGAGGGACCGGAGCAGTTCTTC. As protein: CASSRVREGPEQFF.

V usage is TRBV10-1 and J usage is TRBJ2-7, with 7 bases aligning to TRBD2. The CDR3 is made up of 15 amino acids. The V segment lost 4 bases and the J segment 4 bases; nucleotides outside the gene matches: 10. Germline V gene sequence: CDR1 WNHNN, CDR2 SYGVQD (reference sequence). The CDR3 DNA reads as TGCGCCAGCAGTGGTTACGGGGGGAACGGGTACGAGCAGTACTTC. Protein: CASSGYGGNGYEQYF.

The rearrangement links TRBV5-1 to TRBJ2-1, with 8 bases lining up with TRBD1. CDR1 is SGHRS and CDR2 is YFSETQ in the germline V gene. CDR3 length: 17 residues. Trimming cost V 0 bases and J 0 bases; bases outside gene matches: 5. The DNA for the CDR3 is TGCGCCAGCAGCTTGGCCCAGGGGGCGCCCTCCTACAATGAGCAGTTCTTC. This translates into CASSLAQGAPSYNEQFF.

The gene calls are TRBV3-1 (or the pseudogene TRBV3-2) and TRBJ2-2, with a possible D match to TRBD2 (7 bases). The CDR3 has 14 residues. V dropped 5 bases and J dropped 7 bases, with 14 bases sitting between them. CDR1 LGHDT and CDR2 YNNKEL come from the germline V gene (reference sequence). This chain's CDR3 is CASSLGGANGELFF. As DNA, the CDR3 is TGTGCCAGCAGCTTGGGGGGGGCAAACGGGGAGCTGTTTTTT.

The CDR3 protein is CASSQPGGFTEAFF. The CDR3 DNA is TGCGCCAGCAGCCAGCCGGGGGGGTTCACTGAAGCTTTCTTT. This chain uses TRBV5-1 with TRBJ1-1; tentative D call: TRBD1 (5 bases). V shed 4 bases and J shed 4 bases, with 14 bases lying between them. This CDR3 contains 14 residues. Germline V gives CDR1 SGHRS, CDR2 YFSETQ. The entire variable domain, with the rest obtained from reference TRBV5-1 and TRBJ1-1, is as follows: KAGVTQTPRYLIKTRGQQVTLSCSPISGHRSVSWYQQTPGQGLQFLFEYFSETQRNKGNFPGRFSGRQFSNSRSEMNVSTLELGDSALYLCASSQPGGFTEAFFGQGTRLTVV.

J is TRBJ1-6 and V is TRBV10-3; 11 bases map to TRBD1. CDR3 length: 15 amino acids. The J segment lost 6 bases and the V segment lost 7 bases, leaving 5 bases of the junction unmatched. Germline V gene sequence: CDR1 ENHRY, CDR2 SYGVKD. The CDR3 DNA sequence: TGTGCCATCAAAGCCGGGACAGGGGGTAATTCACCCCTCCACTTT. Translation gives CAIKAGTGGNSPLHF.

The chain links TRBV28 to TRBJ1-3, with no clear D. V lost 4 bases to trimming and J lost 0 bases, with 10 bases between them. The CDR3 contains 15 residues. Germline V CDR1 and CDR2: MDHEN, SYDVKM. CDR3 coding DNA: TGTGCCAGCAGTTCATCGGGTGGCTCTGGAAACACCATATATTTT. Translation gives CASSSSGGSGNTIYF.

This clone was seen just once. The chain employs TRBV7-9 and TRBJ1-4; 9 bases are a match to TRBD1. The CDR3 spans 18 residues. V lost 4 bases to trimming and J lost 3 bases; unmatched junction nucleotides: 12. Germline V gene lookup returns CDR1 SEHNR and CDR2 FQNEAQ (reference sequence). In nucleotides, the CDR3 is TGTGCCAGCAGCTCCACTCCATTAGGACAGGGGTCTAATGAAAAACTGTTTTTT. It yields the protein CASSSTPLGQGSNEKLFF.

The chain links TRBV27 to TRBJ2-7; D gene uncertain. V was trimmed by 3 bases and J by 0 bases, leaving 12 bases between them. This CDR3 has 15 amino acids. Germline-derived CDR1 and CDR2 are MNHEY and SMNVEV (reference sequence). In nucleotides, the CDR3 is TGTGCCAGCAGTTTTGGCGGAAGTTACTCCTACGAGCAGTACTTC. This codes for CASSFGGSYSYEQYF.

V and J are TRBV5-6 and TRBJ2-7; D is possibly TRBD1 (5 bases). This CDR3 comprises 12 residues. Germline V CDR1 and CDR2: SGHDT, YYEEEE. V lost 4 bases and J lost 7, with 12 bases in between. The CDR3 DNA sequence: TGTGCCAGCAGCAGGGGCTTGAGTGAGCAGTACTTC. Translated: CASSRGLSEQYF.